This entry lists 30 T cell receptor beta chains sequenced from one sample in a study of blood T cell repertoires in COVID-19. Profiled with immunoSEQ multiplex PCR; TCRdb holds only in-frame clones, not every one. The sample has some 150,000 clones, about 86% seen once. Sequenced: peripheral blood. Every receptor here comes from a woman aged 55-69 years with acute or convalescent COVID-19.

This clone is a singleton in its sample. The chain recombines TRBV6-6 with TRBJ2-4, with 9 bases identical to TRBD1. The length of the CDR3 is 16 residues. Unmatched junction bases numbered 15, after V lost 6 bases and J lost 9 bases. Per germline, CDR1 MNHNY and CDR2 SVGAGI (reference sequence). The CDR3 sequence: CASRSPNRGPRSIQYF. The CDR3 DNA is TGTGCCAGCAGATCCCCAAACAGGGGGCCGCGTAGCATTCAGTACTTC.

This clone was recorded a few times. The CDR3 bases are TGTGCCAGCAGTGAAGGGACAGGGGGATATTCACCCCTCCACTTT. Protein sequence: CASSEGTGGYSPLHF. The gene calls are TRBV2 and TRBJ1-6; 10 bases line up with TRBD1. The CDR3 runs 15 residues. Germline-derived CDR1 and CDR2 are SNHLY and FYNNEI. V was pared by 1 base and J by 8 bases, with 2 bases of the junction left unmatched.

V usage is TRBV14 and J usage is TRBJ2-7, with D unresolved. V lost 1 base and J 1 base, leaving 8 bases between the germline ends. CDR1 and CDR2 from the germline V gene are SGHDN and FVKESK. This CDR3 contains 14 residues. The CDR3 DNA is TGTGCCAGCAGCCAAGCTATGACATCCTACGAGCAGTACTTC. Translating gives CASSQAMTSYEQYF.

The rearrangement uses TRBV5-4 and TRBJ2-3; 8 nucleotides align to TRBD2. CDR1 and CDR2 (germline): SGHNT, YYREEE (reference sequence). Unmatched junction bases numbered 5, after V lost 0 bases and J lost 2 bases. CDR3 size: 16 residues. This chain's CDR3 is CASSLVRGGPTDTQYF. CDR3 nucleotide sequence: TGTGCCAGCAGCTTGGTACGGGGGGGGCCCACAGATACGCAGTATTTT.

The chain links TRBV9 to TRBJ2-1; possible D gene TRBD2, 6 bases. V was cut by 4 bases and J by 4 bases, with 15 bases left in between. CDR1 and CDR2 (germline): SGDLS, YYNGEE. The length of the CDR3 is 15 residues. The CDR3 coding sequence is TGTGCCAGCAGCACCTCGGGGGAGTTATACAATGAGCAGTTCTTC. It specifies CASSTSGELYNEQFF. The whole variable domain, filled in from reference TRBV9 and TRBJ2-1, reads DSGVTQTPKHLITATGQRVTLRCSPRSGDLSVYWYQQSLDQGLQFLIQYYNGEERAKGNILERFSAQQFPDLHSELNLSSLELGDSALYFCASSTSGELYNEQFFGPGTRLTVL.

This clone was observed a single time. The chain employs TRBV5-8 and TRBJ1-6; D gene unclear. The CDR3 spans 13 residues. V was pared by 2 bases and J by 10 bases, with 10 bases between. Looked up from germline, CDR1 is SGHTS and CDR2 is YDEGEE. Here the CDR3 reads CASSFSPGSPLHF. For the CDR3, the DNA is TGTGCCAGCAGCTTCAGTCCGGGATCACCCCTCCACTTT.

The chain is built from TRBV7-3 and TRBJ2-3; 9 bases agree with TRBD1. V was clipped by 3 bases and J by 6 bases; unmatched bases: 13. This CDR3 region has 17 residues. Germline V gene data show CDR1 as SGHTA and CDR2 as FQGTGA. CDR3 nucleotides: TGTGCCAGCAGCTTGGGACCGGGACAGGGATTTTACGATACGCAGTATTTT. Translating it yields CASSLGPGQGFYDTQYF.

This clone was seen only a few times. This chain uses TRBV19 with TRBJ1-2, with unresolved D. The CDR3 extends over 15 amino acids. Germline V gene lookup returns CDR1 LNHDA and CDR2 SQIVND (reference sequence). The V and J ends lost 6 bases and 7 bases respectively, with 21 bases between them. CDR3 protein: CASSDDPYSLAGYTF. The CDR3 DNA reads TGTGCCAGTAGCGATGATCCGTATTCTTTGGCTGGCTACACCTTC.

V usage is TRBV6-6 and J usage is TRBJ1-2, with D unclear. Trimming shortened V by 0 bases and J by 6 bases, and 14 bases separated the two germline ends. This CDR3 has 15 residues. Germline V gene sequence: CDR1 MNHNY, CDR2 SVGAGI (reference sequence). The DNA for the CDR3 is TGTGCCAGCAGTTACTCTGCTCCGGGGAGAGATGGCTACACCTTC. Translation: CASSYSAPGRDGYTF.

CDR3 sequence (DNA): TGTGCCAGCAGCCAAGCCTCTGGAAACACCATATATTTT. Translated: CASSQASGNTIYF. The chain combines TRBV12-3 or TRBV12-4 with TRBJ1-3, with D hard to call. This CDR3 contains 13 residues. The V end lost 6 bases, the J end lost 0 bases, and 6 bases lay between the germline ends.

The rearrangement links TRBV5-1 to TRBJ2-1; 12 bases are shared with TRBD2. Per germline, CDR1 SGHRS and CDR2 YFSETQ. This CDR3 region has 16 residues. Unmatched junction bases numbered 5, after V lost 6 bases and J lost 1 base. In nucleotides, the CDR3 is TGCGCCAGCAACCTACTAGCGGGGGGATCCTACAATGAGCAGTTCTTC. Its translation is CASNLLAGGSYNEQFF. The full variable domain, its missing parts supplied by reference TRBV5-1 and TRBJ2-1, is KAGVTQTPRYLIKTRGQQVTLSCSPISGHRSVSWYQQTPGQGLQFLFEYFSETQRNKGNFPGRFSGRQFSNSRSEMNVSTLELGDSALYLCASNLLAGGSYNEQFFGPGTRLTVL.

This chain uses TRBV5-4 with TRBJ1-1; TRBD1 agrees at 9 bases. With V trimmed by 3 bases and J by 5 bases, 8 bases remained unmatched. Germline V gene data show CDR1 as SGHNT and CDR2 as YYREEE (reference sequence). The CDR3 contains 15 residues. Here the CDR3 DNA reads TGTGCCAGCAGCTCTCCGGGACAGGGCGATACTGAAGCTTTCTTT. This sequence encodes CASSSPGQGDTEAFF.

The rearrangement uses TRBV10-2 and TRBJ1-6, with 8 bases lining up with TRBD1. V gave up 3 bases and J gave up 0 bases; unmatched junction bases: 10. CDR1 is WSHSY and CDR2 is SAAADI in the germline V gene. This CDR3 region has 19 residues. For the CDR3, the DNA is TGCGCCAGCAGTGATTGGGCAGGGGGCTTGCGCTCCTATAATTCACCCCTCCACTTT. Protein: CASSDWAGGLRSYNSPLHF.

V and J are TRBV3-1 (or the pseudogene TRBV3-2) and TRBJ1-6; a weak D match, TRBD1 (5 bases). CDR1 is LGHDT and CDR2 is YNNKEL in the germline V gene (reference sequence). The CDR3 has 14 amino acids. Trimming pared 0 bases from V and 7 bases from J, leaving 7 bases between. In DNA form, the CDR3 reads TGTGCCAGCAGCCAAGAGGGGCGGAATTCACCCCTCCACTTT. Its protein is CASSQEGRNSPLHF.

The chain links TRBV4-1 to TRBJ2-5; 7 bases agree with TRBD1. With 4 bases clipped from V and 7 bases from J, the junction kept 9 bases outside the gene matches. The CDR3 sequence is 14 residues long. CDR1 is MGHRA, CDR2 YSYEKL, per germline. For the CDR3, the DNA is TGCGCCAGCAGCCCATTGACAGGGAGCGTGACCCAGTACTTC. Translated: CASSPLTGSVTQYF.

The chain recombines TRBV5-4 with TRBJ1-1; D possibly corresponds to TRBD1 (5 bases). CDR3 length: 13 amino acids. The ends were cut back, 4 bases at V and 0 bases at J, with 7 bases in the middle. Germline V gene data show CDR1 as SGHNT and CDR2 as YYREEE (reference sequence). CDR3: CASSKTVNTEAFF. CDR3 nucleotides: TGTGCCAGCAGCAAGACAGTGAACACTGAAGCTTTCTTT. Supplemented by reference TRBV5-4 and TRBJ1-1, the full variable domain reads ETGVTQSPTHLIKTRGQQVTLRCSSQSGHNTVSWYQQALGQGPQFIFQYYREEENGRGNFPPRFSGLQFPNYSSELNVNALELDDSALYLCASSKTVNTEAFFGQGTRLTVV.

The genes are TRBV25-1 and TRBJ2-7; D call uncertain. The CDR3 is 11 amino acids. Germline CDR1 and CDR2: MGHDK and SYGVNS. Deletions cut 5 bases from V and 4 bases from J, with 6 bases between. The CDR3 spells CASSPLYEQYF. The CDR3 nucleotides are TGTGCCAGCAGTCCCCTATACGAGCAGTACTTC.

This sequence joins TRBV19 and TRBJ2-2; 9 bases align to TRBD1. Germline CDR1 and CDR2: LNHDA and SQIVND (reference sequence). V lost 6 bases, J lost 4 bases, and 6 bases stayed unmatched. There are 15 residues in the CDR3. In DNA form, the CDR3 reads TGTGCCAGTAGACCACAGGGGGCGGTCACCGGGGAGCTGTTTTTT. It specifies CASRPQGAVTGELFF.

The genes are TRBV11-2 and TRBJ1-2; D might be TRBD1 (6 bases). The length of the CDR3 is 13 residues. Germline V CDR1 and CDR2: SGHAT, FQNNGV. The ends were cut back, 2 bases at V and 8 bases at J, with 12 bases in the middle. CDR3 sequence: CASSLMGAGGYTF. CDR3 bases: TGTGCCAGCAGCTTAATGGGGGCCGGCGGCTACACCTTC.

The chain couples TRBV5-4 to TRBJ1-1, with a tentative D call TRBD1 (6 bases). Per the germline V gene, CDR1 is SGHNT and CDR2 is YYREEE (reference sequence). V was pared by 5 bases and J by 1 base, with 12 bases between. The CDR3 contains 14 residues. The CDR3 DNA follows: TGTGCCAGCAGGGACCAGGGGCAGAACACTGAAGCTTTCTTT. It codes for CASRDQGQNTEAFF.

CDR3 sequence reads: CASSPGQINNYGYTF. The CDR3 DNA is TGCGCCAGCAGCCCAGGACAGATCAATAACTATGGCTACACCTTC. The chain carries TRBV5-1 and TRBJ1-2; D perhaps matches TRBD1 (6 bases). CDR3 length: 15 residues. Trimming removed 4 bases from V and 1 base from J, with 14 bases in between. The germline V gene has CDR1 SGHRS and CDR2 YFSETQ.

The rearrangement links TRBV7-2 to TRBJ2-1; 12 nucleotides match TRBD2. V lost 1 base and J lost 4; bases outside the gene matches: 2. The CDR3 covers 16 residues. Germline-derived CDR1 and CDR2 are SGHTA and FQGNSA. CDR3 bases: TGTGCCAGCAGCTTAGTCGGACTAGCGGGGTACAATGAGCAGTTCTTC. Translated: CASSLVGLAGYNEQFF.

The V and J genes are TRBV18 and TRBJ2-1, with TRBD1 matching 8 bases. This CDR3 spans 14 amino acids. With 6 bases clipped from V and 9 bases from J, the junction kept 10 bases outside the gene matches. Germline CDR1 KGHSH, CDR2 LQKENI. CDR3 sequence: CASSPGQGAIEQFF. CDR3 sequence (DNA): TGTGCCAGCTCGCCTGGTCAGGGGGCGATTGAGCAGTTCTTC. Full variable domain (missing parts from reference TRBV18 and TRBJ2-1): NAGVMQNPRHLVRRRGQEARLRCSPMKGHSHVYWYRQLPEEGLKFMVYLQKENIIDESGMPKERFSAEFPKEGPSILRIQQVVRGDSAAYFCASSPGQGAIEQFFGPGTRLTVL.

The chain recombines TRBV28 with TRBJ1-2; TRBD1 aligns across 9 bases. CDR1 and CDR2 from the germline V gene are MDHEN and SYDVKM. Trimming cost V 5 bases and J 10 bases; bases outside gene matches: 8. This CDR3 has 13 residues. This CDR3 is CASSPGQGIFYTF. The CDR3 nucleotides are TGTGCCAGCAGTCCCGGACAGGGGATTTTCTACACCTTC.

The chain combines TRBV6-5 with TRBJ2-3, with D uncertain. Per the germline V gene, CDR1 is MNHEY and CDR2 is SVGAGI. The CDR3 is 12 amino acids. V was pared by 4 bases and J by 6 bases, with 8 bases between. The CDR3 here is CASSSTWDTQYF. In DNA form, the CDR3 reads TGTGCCAGCAGTTCTACGTGGGATACGCAGTATTTT.

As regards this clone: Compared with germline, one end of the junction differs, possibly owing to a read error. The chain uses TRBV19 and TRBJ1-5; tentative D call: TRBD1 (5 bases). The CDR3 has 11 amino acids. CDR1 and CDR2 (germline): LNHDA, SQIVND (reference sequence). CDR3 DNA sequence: TGCCGGGGGGAAGACAATCAGCCCCAGCATTTT. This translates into CRGEDNQPQHF. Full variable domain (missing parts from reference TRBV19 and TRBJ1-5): DGGITQSPKYLFRKEGQNVTLSCEQNLNHDAMYWYRQDPGQGLRLIYYSQIVNDFQKGDIAEGYSVSREKKESFPLTVTSAQKNPTAFYLCRGEDNQPQHFGDGTRLSIL.

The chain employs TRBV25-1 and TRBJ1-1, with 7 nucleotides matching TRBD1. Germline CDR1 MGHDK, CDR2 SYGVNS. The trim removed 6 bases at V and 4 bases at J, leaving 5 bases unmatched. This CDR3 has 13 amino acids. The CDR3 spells CASRGGVVTEAFF. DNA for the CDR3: TGTGCCAGCAGAGGGGGCGTAGTCACTGAAGCTTTCTTT.

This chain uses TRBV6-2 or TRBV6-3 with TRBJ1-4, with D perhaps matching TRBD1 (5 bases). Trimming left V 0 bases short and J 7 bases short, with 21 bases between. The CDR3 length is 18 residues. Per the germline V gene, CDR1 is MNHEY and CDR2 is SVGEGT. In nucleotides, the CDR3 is TGTGCCAGCAGTTACTCTACGAGGAGGGGAGCTTTCGGTGAAAAACTGTTTTTT. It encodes CASSYSTRRGAFGEKLFF.

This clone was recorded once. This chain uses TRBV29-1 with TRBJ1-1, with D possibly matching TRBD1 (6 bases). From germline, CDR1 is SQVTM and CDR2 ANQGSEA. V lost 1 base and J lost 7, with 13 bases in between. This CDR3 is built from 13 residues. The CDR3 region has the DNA TGCAGCGTTGAAGTATCAGGGGTAAGTGAAGCTTTCTTT. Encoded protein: CSVEVSGVSEAFF.

CDR3 in DNA: TGTGCCAGCAGCGTAGATCCAGGGAACTTTGCCGAGCAGTACTTC. This codes for CASSVDPGNFAEQYF. The chain is built from TRBV9 and TRBJ2-7, with D possibly matching TRBD1 (5 bases). Trimming left V 0 bases short and J 6 bases short, with 16 bases between. There are 15 residues in the CDR3. Germline V gene lookup returns CDR1 SGDLS and CDR2 YYNGEE. Looking up the rest from reference TRBV9 and TRBJ2-7 gives the full variable domain: DSGVTQTPKHLITATGQRVTLRCSPRSGDLSVYWYQQSLDQGLQFLIQYYNGEERAKGNILERFSAQQFPDLHSELNLSSLELGDSALYFCASSVDPGNFAEQYFGPGTRLTVT.